This T cell receptor (beta chain) was retrieved from a study of control samples from healthy donors and cancer patients. Trimming shortened V by 4 bases and J by 5 bases, and 8 bases separated the two germline ends. In germline, CDR1 is MNHEY, CDR2 SVGEGT. The CDR3 spans 13 residues. Method: immunoSEQ multiplex PCR; TCRdb's copy keeps in-frame clones and lacks some. The table records 130,000 or so clones, approximately 90% of them present only once. This TCR was sampled from a man aged 25-45 years in good health. The gene calls are TRBV6-2 or TRBV6-3 and TRBJ2-2; no reliable D call. The sequencing sample was made of blood. CDR3 bases: TGTGCCAGCAGTTGGAGATTAACCGGGGAGCTGTTTTTT. It encodes CASSWRLTGELFF.